This T cell receptor beta chain was observed in a study of T-cell memory formation after mild COVID-19. Study-level information: TCR clusters showed largely donor specificity.

TCRdb ran MiXCR on the 5' RACE reads and lists one entry per CDR3 protein. Among roughly 200,000 distinct CDR3 sequences listed, 7.5% to 10% were seen once. For this clonotype: Its antigen is not known.

Germline V gene data show CDR1 as LNHNV and CDR2 as YYDKDF (reference sequence). The CDR3 is 17 amino acids. The V segment lost 0 bases and the J segment 4 bases; nucleotides outside the gene matches: 7. Study-wide results and caveats: Mainly CM and EM harbored the contracting CD4+ clones; mainly EMRA harbored the CD8+ ones. Pre-infection memory contained some responding clones, which suggested that cross-reactive memory had joined. Clones contracting day 15 to 85 were balanced CD4/CD8; later expanders leaned CD4+.

This clonotype was obtained from a man between 18 and 35 years old who had mild COVID-19 (a few samples of this study predate the infection). Cell type and time point are not known. What was sequenced was PBMCs or a T cell subset sorted from them (not recorded which). The chain joins TRBV15 to TRBJ1-4; 8 nucleotides line up with TRBD1. CDR3 sequence (DNA): TGTGCCACCAGCAGAGATGTAGGACAGGGCTATAATGAAAAACTGTTTTTT. As protein: CATSRDVGQGYNEKLFF. Using reference TRBV15 and TRBJ1-4 for the parts outside the CDR3, the full variable domain is DAMVIQNPRYQVTQFGKPVTLSCSQTLNHNVMYWYQQKSSQAPKLLFHYYDKDFNNEADTPDNFQSRRPNTSFCFLDIRSPGLGDTAMYLCATSRDVGQGYNEKLFFGSGTQLSVL.